This T cell receptor beta chain was found in a study of blood T cell repertoires in COVID-19 (TCRdb year 2020). Describing the broader study: Samples covering the acute and convalescent phases of COVID-19 were provided by collaborators in the United States, Italy and Spain. The material from the prospective study consisted of cDNA or gDNA derived from T cells, B-cell-depleted T cells, or PBMCs. The dataset comprised deeply sampled blood TCRbeta repertoires from subjects exposed to, actively infected with, or recovered from COVID-19. The repertoires were released in a freely available public database intended as a resource for research on the immune response to SARS-CoV-2. Samples were obtained from the ongoing ImmuneRACE study (first 160 participants) and from 1,254 subjects provided by 6 global collaborators. A de-identified subject ID, COVID-19 status, age in years and sex were almost always included in the sample metadata. HLA class I and class II types, where available, came from metadata supplied by the sample provider rather than from assay-based typing.

TCRbeta CDR3 regions were amplified from genomic DNA by means of the immunoSEQ Assay, a bias-controlled multiplex PCR. On the study's bioinformatics: The number of nucleated cells in each sample was estimated from the amplification of reference gene primers within the assay. To quantify the absolute abundance of each unique TCRbeta CDR3 rearrangement, sequence reads were collapsed and filtered. For each sample, productive Simpson clonality was calculated as the square root of Simpson's diversity index over productive rearrangements. TCRdb limited this immuneACCESS table to in-frame rearrangements with V and J called. A share of clones is missing; checked studies link under half to unresolved V genes, and the rest is unexplained. D and trimming come from the DNA, and the V and J calls and clone size come from that table. Here the sample has 150,000 or so clones; 90% to 95% occur a single time. 0.5% to 0.65% of the sample is held by the ten biggest clonotypes.

In the case of this clone: Its antigen is still unknown. It has no much larger one-base neighbor in the sample; base qualities were not kept.

The collaborating institutions used their own protocols to collect whole blood in K2EDTA tubes. For TCRbeta analysis, collaborators shipped samples in one of three forms: frozen whole blood, isolated PBMCs, or DNA extracted from either of those sample types. Broad study findings and their caveats: Clinical and demographic metadata were provided uncurated, with the amount varying by source and participant.

A distance of 13 bases separates the germline ends of V and J, which lose 5 bases and 0 bases respectively. CDR1 and CDR2 are drawn from the germline V gene: LGHNA, YNFKEQ. From the cysteine up to the phenylalanine, the CDR3 has a length of 16 residues. Only the CDR3 DNA stays, 48 bases, in frame from base 1. Material: peripheral blood. Here the chain combines TRBV4-2 and TRBJ1-4, with the D gene call left open. The sequence was collected from a man in his fifties or sixties with acute or convalescent COVID-19. The sequenced DNA: TGTGCCAGCAGCGAAGGAGTACAGACAACTAATGAAAAACTGTTTTTT. Translation gives CASSEGVQTTNEKLFF.